This entry lists 14 T cell receptor beta chains sequenced from one sample in a study of monozygotic twins with inflammatory bowel disease. TCRdb reprocessed the 5' RACE reads; each CDR3 protein has one entry and no DNA is given. The sample has around 99,000 distinct CDR3 sequences; the top ten hold 12%. What was sequenced was blood. All receptors derive from a human donor with ulcerative colitis or Crohn's disease, or a healthy co-twin of an affected twin (not recorded which).

The rearrangement links TRBV15 to TRBJ2-7; with no DNA, the TCRdb D assignment of TRBD2 cannot be verified. Germline V gene data show CDR1 as LNHNV and CDR2 as YYDKDF (reference sequence). This CDR3 is built from 15 residues. The CDR3 reads CATSTTSGISYEQYF.

The CDR3 loop is CSARRVVETQYF. The chain joins TRBV20-1 to TRBJ2-5. CDR1 is DFQATT and CDR2 is SNEGSKA in the germline V gene (reference sequence). The CDR3 has 12 amino acids.

The J gene is TRBJ2-7, the V gene TRBV18; TCRdb designates TRBD2, a call that cannot be tested without DNA. CDR3 length equals 15 residues. CDR1 and CDR2 from the germline V gene are KGHSH and LQKENI. CDR3 residues: CASSPRDRGGYEQYF.

The chain has TRBV5-6 and TRBJ1-3. Germline V gene sequence: CDR1 SGHDT, CDR2 YYEEEE. The CDR3 loop spans 14 amino acids. CDR3 amino acids: CASSLSPVGNTIYF.

The V call is TRBV19, the J call TRBJ2-1; there is no DNA to check the TCRdb D call of TRBD2. Germline CDR1 is LNHDA and CDR2 is SQIVND (reference sequence). There are 14 residues in the CDR3. This CDR3 reads CASSIGAADNEQFF.

The genes are TRBV2 and TRBJ1-2. CDR1 is SNHLY, CDR2 FYNNEI, per germline. CDR3 size: 14 residues. The CDR3 sequence: CASSEAIGVDGYTF.

This clonotype ranks as medium-sized in terms of frequency. This chain uses TRBV5-1 with TRBJ2-1; the TCRdb call, TRBD2, lacks DNA for checking. Germline lookup yields CDR1 SGHRS and CDR2 YFSETQ. The CDR3 runs to 16 residues. This CDR3 reads CASSLTGAVYYNEQFF.

CDR3 sequence: CATSGRTDTGELFF. V gene TRBV24-1 combines with J gene TRBJ2-2; TCRdb designates TRBD2, a call that cannot be tested without DNA. Germline V gene data show CDR1 as KGHDR and CDR2 as SFDVKD. The CDR3 covers 14 residues.

The V and J genes are TRBV20-1 and TRBJ1-1; the TRBD1 assignment by TCRdb is unverifiable without DNA. Germline CDR1 and CDR2: DFQATT and SNEGSKA (reference sequence). There are 12 residues in the CDR3. CDR3 sequence: CSAVRGRTEAFF.

The chain is built from TRBV5-4 and TRBJ2-2; TCRdb returns TRBD2, unconfirmable since there is no DNA. CDR1 is SGHNT, CDR2 YYREEE, per germline (reference sequence). The CDR3 runs to 16 residues. The CDR3 region is CASSFGGDWNTGELFF. Drawing the rest from reference TRBV5-4 and TRBJ2-2, the complete variable domain is ETGVTQSPTHLIKTRGQQVTLRCSSQSGHNTVSWYQQALGQGPQFIFQYYREEENGRGNFPPRFSGLQFPNYSSELNVNALELDDSALYLCASSFGGDWNTGELFFGEGSRLTVL.

The chain uses TRBV4-3 and TRBJ2-3. Germline CDR1 and CDR2: LGHNA and YSLEER. The CDR3 runs to 15 residues. CDR3 in amino acids: CASSQGPTSTDTQYF.

The chain links TRBV10-3 to TRBJ2-3. The CDR3 length is 13 residues. Germline V gene lookup returns CDR1 ENHRY and CDR2 SYGVKD. Here the CDR3 reads CAISEQRPDTQYF.

The J gene is TRBJ2-3, the V gene TRBV20-1. The CDR3 length is 13 residues. Germline lookup yields CDR1 DFQATT and CDR2 SNEGSKA (reference sequence). The CDR3: CSARGPTTDTQYF.

The chain's CDR3 is CASSSRTGKGENTEAFF. The rearrangement joins TRBV7-2 to TRBJ1-1; there is no DNA to check the TCRdb D call of TRBD1. Germline assignment: CDR1 SGHTA and CDR2 FQGNSA. The CDR3 has 17 amino acids.